Listed here are 21 T cell receptor beta chains from one sample, sequenced in a study of human T cells and chemical hapten exposure. TCRdb used MiXCR to reprocess the RACE reads, holding one entry per CDR3 protein. Among 180,000 or so distinct CDR3 sequences listed, roughly 30% were seen once. Time point indicated: pre-sensitization, week 0. Stated treatment: therapeutic diphenylcyclopropenone sensitization with weekly scalp DPC. Sequenced here: whole blood, sampled in connection with sensitization to the hapten diphenylcyclopropenone (DPC). These receptors were obtained from a woman between 25 and 40 years old with alopecia areata. Some clones in this sample may be carry-over from other donors' samples.

The V and J genes are TRBV2 and TRBJ1-4, with unresolved D. This CDR3 region has 14 residues. CDR1 and CDR2 from the germline V gene are SNHLY and FYNNEI. V was cut by 7 bases and J by 4 bases, with 13 bases left in between. CDR3 coding DNA: TGTGCCAGCAATCCATCACCGGTTAATGAAAAACTGTTTTTT. Translating it yields CASNPSPVNEKLFF. The full variable domain, in which reference TRBV2 and TRBJ1-4 provide the parts outside the CDR3, is EPEVTQTPSHQVTQMGQEVILRCVPISNHLYFYWYRQILGQKVEFLVSFYNNEISEKSEIFDDQFSVERPDGSNFTLKIRSTKLEDSAMYFCASNPSPVNEKLFFGSGTQLSVL.

V gene TRBV18 combines with J gene TRBJ2-5, with 7 positions matching TRBD2. V gave up 3 bases and J gave up 3 bases; unmatched junction bases: 4. CDR3 size: 14 residues. Germline V gene lookup returns CDR1 KGHSH and CDR2 LQKENI. The CDR3 nucleotides are TGTGCCAGCTCACCGACTAGCTCGGAAGAGACCCAGTACTTC. Translating gives CASSPTSSEETQYF.

The J gene is TRBJ2-7, the V gene TRBV29-1; D unclear. Germline V lookup: CDR1 SQVTM, CDR2 ANQGSEA. V shed 4 bases and J shed 12 bases, with 19 bases lying between them. The CDR3 runs to 12 residues. CDR3 nucleotides: TGCAGCGTTGGGGCAGGACGCTACGGAATGTACTTC. It yields the protein CSVGAGRYGMYF.

This clonotype appeared a few times. The J gene is TRBJ1-4, the V gene TRBV9, with D possibly being TRBD1 (5 bases). V lost 0 bases and J lost 7, with 16 bases in between. This CDR3 contains 16 residues. Germline CDR1 and CDR2: SGDLS and YYNGEE. The CDR3 loop reads CASSVGIGGLGEKLFF. The CDR3 DNA is TGTGCCAGCAGCGTAGGAATCGGGGGGTTAGGTGAAAAACTGTTTTTT.

The chain links TRBV9 to TRBJ2-3, with 10 bases that match TRBD2. This CDR3 is built from 14 residues. V lost 2 bases to trimming and J lost 5 bases; unmatched junction nucleotides: 2. The germline gives CDR1 SGDLS, CDR2 YYNGEE. The CDR3 sequence is CASSVGLAVDTQYF. CDR3 sequence (DNA): TGTGCCAGCAGCGTCGGACTAGCGGTAGATACGCAGTATTTT.

This clonotype has a handful of counts. The chain combines TRBV5-1 with TRBJ1-1; no firm D call. In germline, CDR1 is SGHRS, CDR2 YFSETQ. Trimming took off 2 bases at V and 6 bases at J, with 11 bases between the two ends. CDR3 length: 13 amino acids. For the CDR3, the DNA is TGCGCCAGCAGCTTTCCGGGAGACCCTGAAGCTTTCTTT. It translates to CASSFPGDPEAFF.

The gene calls are TRBV29-1 and TRBJ1-1, with a weak D call TRBD1 (6 bases). The CDR3 consists of 12 residues. V lost 5 bases, J lost 4 bases, and 11 bases lay in between. In germline, CDR1 is SQVTM, CDR2 ANQGSEA. DNA for the CDR3: TGCAGCGTTCACAGGGACGGCACTGAAGCTTTCTTT. Amino acid sequence: CSVHRDGTEAFF.

The chain couples TRBV4-1 to TRBJ2-7; D gene uncertain. The length of the CDR3 is 14 residues. The germline V gene encodes CDR1 MGHRA and CDR2 YSYEKL. Trimming took 2 bases from V and 7 from J, leaving 15 bases between them. Here the CDR3 reads CASSQYPAGGEQYF. For the CDR3, the DNA is TGCGCCAGCAGCCAATACCCCGCTGGTGGGGAGCAGTACTTC.

The rearrangement uses TRBV6-6 and TRBJ2-7; D might be TRBD2 (5 bases). Germline V gene lookup returns CDR1 MNHNY and CDR2 SVGAGI (reference sequence). V shed 5 bases and J shed 7 bases, with 24 bases lying between them. CDR3 size: 16 residues. CDR3 DNA: TGTGCCAGCAGTGGCCCACACGGGGTTAGGTCTACGGAGCAGTACTTC. This translates into CASSGPHGVRSTEQYF.

The table lists this clonotype with a few counts. V gene TRBV4-3 combines with J gene TRBJ2-7, with D possibly being TRBD1 (7 bases). V shed 0 bases and J shed 6 bases, with 15 bases lying between them. Germline CDR1 reads LGHNA; CDR2 reads YSLEER. This CDR3 comprises 15 residues. The CDR3: CASSQDRRQGGEQYF. The CDR3 region has the DNA TGCGCCAGCAGCCAAGATCGGAGACAGGGAGGCGAGCAGTACTTC.

The CDR3 here is CASGQGTDGNQPQHF. For the CDR3, the DNA is TGTGCCAGCGGACAGGGGACGGATGGCAATCAGCCCCAGCATTTT. The J gene is TRBJ1-5, the V gene TRBV19; 9 nucleotides match TRBD1. CDR1 and CDR2 (germline): LNHDA, SQIVND (reference sequence). The trim removed 9 bases at V and 2 bases at J, leaving 8 bases unmatched. This CDR3 contains 15 residues.

This chain connects TRBV20-1 to TRBJ1-2; no reliable D call. Trimming shortened V by 5 bases and J by 0 bases, and 10 bases separated the two germline ends. In germline, CDR1 is DFQATT, CDR2 SNEGSKA (reference sequence). There are 13 residues in the CDR3. The CDR3, as DNA: TGCAGTGCTCTCCAGGAATCTAACTATGGCTACACCTTC. It encodes CSALQESNYGYTF.

This clonotype has just one count. The chain is built from TRBV28 and TRBJ1-5; D uncertain. The CDR3 has 14 residues. The V end lost 5 bases, the J end lost 3 bases, and 11 bases lay between the germline ends. CDR1 is MDHEN and CDR2 is SYDVKM in the germline V gene. CDR3 nucleotide sequence: TGTGCCAGCAGTGTAGACAACTCCAATCAGCCCCAGCATTTT. This gives the protein CASSVDNSNQPQHF.

The chain employs TRBV28 and TRBJ2-1; 12 bases match TRBD2. Germline CDR1 is MDHEN and CDR2 is SYDVKM. V dropped 5 bases and J dropped 7; count of bases not matched to a gene: 3. CDR3 length equals 14 residues. The CDR3 nucleotides read TGTGCCAGCAGTCTAGCGGGAGGGACGAATGAGCAGTTCTTC. Residues: CASSLAGGTNEQFF.

V gene TRBV27 combines with J gene TRBJ2-1, with D hard to call. The CDR3 spans 14 residues. The V end was cut by 4 bases, the J end by 7 bases, with 14 bases between. The germline CDR1 and CDR2 sequences are MNHEY and SMNVEV (reference sequence). This chain's CDR3 is CASSYIRADNEQFF. The DNA of the CDR3 is TGTGCCAGCAGTTACATCCGTGCGGATAATGAGCAGTTCTTC.

This chain uses TRBV12-3 or TRBV12-4 with TRBJ2-3, with D unclear. Trimming stripped 11 bases from V and 3 bases from J, with 9 bases between. This CDR3 comprises 11 residues. The CDR3 nucleotides are TGTGCCGTCGACCAAACAGATACGCAGTATTTT. Translating it yields CAVDQTDTQYF.

This sequence joins TRBV18 and TRBJ1-5, with D possibly matching TRBD1 (5 bases). The CDR3 spans 17 residues. Germline V lookup: CDR1 KGHSH, CDR2 LQKENI. V lost 2 bases and J lost 4, with 18 bases in between. The CDR3 DNA reads TGTGCCAGCTCACCAAGCGACCTCCGACAGCCTAATCAGCCCCAGCATTTT. This sequence encodes CASSPSDLRQPNQPQHF.

The chain joins TRBV30 to TRBJ1-2; no clear D. Per the germline V gene, CDR1 is GTSNPN and CDR2 is SVGIG (reference sequence). V lost 2 bases to trimming and J lost 0 bases, with 4 bases between them. The CDR3 is made up of 12 amino acids. The CDR3 reads CAWSRANYGYTF. In DNA, the CDR3 is TGTGCCTGGAGTCGCGCTAACTATGGCTACACCTTC.

The V call is TRBV20-1, the J call TRBJ2-5, with TRBD2 matching 11 bases. The V gene end was trimmed by 6 bases and the J gene end by 1 base; junction bases not matched to a gene: 4. The CDR3 length is 14 residues. Germline V gives CDR1 DFQATT, CDR2 SNEGSKA (reference sequence). CDR3 protein: CSAASGRFQETQYF. The CDR3 bases are TGCAGTGCGGCTAGCGGGAGGTTCCAAGAGACCCAGTACTTC.

The chain links TRBV7-2 to TRBJ2-5, with a possible D match to TRBD1 (5 bases). The CDR3 is 14 amino acids. V was clipped by 2 bases and J by 2 bases, with 9 bases between them. Germline V CDR1 and CDR2: SGHTA, FQGNSA. The CDR3 reads CASSLIRTQETQYF. In DNA form, the CDR3 reads TGTGCCAGCAGCTTAATCCGGACACAAGAGACCCAGTACTTC.

V and J are TRBV19 and TRBJ2-1, with 7 nucleotides matching TRBD1. V shed 2 bases and J 6 bases; nucleotides not matched to a gene: 4. This CDR3 is built from 14 residues. Germline assignment: CDR1 LNHDA and CDR2 SQIVND (reference sequence). CDR3 sequence reads: CASSIRGRTNEQFF. The DNA of the CDR3 is TGTGCCAGTAGTATAAGGGGGCGTACCAATGAGCAGTTCTTC. Supplemented by reference TRBV19 and TRBJ2-1, the full variable domain reads DGGITQSPKYLFRKEGQNVTLSCEQNLNHDAMYWYRQDPGQGLRLIYYSQIVNDFQKGDIAEGYSVSREKKESFPLTVTSAQKNPTAFYLCASSIRGRTNEQFFGPGTRLTVL.